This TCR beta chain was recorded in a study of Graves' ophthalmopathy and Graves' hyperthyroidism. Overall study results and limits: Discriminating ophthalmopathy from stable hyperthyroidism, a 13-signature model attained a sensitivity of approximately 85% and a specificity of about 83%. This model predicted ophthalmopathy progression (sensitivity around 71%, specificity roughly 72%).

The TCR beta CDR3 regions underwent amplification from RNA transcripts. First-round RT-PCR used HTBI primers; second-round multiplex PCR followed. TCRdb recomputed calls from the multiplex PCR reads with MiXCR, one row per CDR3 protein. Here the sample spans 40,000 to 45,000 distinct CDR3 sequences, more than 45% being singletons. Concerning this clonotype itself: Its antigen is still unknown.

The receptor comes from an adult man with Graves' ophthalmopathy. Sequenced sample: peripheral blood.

The CDR3 DNA sequence: TGTGCCAGCAGCTGGACAGGGGATATCAACACCATATATTTT. This sequence encodes CASSWTGDINTIYF. The rearrangement links TRBV7-9 to TRBJ1-3; 9 nucleotides agree with TRBD1. CDR3 size: 14 residues. Unmatched junction bases numbered 5, after V lost 4 bases and J lost 7 bases. CDR1 SEHNR and CDR2 FQNEAQ come from the germline V gene (reference sequence).